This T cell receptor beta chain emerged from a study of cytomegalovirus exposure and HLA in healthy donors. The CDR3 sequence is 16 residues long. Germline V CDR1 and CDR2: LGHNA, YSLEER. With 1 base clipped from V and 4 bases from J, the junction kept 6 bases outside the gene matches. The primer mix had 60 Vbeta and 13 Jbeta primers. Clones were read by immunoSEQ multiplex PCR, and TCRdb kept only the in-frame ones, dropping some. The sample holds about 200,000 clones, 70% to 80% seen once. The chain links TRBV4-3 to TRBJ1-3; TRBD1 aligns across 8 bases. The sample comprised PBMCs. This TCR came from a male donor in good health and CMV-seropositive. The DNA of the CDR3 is TGCGCCAGCAGCCAAGGGACAGGGTCTATGGGAAACACCATATATTTT. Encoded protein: CASSQGTGSMGNTIYF.